This T cell receptor (beta chain) was documented in a study of T cell responses to AZD1222 COVID-19 vaccine. Regarding the study as a whole: Unmutated regions of variants are reportedly targeted by nearly half of spike-specific TCRs.

The CDR3 is made up of 16 amino acids. Germline loops: CDR1 SEHNR, CDR2 FQNEAQ (reference sequence). Trimming removed 5 bases from V and 4 bases from J; junction bases left unmatched: 9. Here immunoSEQ multiplex PCR was the method, and the copy in TCRdb shows in-frame clones only, minus some. The table shows 210,000 or so clones, with roughly 94% occurring only once. This clone is a singleton in its sample. Its antigen is currently unknown. The sample here was peripheral blood, taken 28 days after the second dose of the MenACWY control vaccine. V gene TRBV7-9 combines with J gene TRBJ1-3, with 9 bases lining up with TRBD1. This clonotype was sampled from an adult who received the MenACWY meningococcal vaccine as a control. CDR3 in amino acids: CASSKRTGGSGNTIYF. As DNA, the CDR3 is TGTGCCAGCAGCAAGAGAACAGGGGGCTCAGGAAACACCATATATTTT.